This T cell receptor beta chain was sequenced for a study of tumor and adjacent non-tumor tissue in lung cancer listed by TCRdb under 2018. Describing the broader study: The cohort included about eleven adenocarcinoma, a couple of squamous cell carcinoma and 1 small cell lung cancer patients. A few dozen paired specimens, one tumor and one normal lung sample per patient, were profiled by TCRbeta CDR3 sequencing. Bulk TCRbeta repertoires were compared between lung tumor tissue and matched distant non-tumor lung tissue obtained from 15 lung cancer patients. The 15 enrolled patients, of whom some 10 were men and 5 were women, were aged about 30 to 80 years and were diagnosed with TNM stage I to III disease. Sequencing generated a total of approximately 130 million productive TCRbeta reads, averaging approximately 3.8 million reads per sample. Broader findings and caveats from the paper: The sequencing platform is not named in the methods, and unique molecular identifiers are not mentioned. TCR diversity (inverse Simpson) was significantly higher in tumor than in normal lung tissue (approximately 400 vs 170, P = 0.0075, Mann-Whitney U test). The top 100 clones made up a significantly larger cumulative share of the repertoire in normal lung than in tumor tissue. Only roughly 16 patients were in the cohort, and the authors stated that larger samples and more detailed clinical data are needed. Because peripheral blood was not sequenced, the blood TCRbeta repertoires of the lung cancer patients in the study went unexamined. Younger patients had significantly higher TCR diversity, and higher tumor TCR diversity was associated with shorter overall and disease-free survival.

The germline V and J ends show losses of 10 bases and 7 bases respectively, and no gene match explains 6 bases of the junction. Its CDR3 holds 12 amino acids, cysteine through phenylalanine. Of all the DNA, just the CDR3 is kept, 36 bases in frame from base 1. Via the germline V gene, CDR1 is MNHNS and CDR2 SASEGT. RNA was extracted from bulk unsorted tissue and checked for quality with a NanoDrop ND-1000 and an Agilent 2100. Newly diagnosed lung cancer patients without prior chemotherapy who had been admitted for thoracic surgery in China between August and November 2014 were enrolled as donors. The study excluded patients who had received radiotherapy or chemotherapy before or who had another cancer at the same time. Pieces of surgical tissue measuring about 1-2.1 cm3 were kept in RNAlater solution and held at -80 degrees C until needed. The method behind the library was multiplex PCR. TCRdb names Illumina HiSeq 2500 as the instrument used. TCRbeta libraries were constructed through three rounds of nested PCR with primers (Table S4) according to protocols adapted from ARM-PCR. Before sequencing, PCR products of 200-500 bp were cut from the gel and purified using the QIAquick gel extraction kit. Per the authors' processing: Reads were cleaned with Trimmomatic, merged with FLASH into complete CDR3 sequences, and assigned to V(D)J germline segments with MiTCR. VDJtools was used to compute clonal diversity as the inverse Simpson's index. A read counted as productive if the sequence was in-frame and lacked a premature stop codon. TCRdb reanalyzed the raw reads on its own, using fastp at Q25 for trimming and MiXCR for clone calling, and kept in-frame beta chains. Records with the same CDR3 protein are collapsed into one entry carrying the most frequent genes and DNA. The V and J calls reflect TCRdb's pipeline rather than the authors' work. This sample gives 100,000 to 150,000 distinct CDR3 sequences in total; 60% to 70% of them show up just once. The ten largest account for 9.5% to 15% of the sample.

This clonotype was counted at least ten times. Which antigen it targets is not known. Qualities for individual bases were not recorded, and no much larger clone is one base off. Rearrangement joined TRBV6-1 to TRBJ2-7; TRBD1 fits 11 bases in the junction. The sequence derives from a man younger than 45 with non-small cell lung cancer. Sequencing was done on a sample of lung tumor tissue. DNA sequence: TGTGCCATGGGACAGGGGGTAGGTGAGCAGTACTTC. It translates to CAMGQGVGEQYF.